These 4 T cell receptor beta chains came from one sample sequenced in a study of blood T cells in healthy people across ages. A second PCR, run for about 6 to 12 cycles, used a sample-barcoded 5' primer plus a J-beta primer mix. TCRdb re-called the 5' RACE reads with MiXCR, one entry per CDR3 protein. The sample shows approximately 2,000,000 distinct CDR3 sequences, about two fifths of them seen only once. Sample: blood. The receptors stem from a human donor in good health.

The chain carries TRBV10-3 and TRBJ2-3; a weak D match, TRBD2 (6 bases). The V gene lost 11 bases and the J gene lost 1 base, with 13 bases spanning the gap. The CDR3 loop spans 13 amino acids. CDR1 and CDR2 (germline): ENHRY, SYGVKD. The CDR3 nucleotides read TGTGCCTTCGGACTACGACGCACAGATACGCAGTATTTT. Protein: CAFGLRRTDTQYF.

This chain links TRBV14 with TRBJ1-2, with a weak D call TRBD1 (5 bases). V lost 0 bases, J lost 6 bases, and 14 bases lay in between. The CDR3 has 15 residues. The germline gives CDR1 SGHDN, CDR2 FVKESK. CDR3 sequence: CASSQDASAGHGYTF. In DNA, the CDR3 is TGTGCCAGCAGCCAAGATGCTTCCGCGGGGCATGGCTACACCTTC.

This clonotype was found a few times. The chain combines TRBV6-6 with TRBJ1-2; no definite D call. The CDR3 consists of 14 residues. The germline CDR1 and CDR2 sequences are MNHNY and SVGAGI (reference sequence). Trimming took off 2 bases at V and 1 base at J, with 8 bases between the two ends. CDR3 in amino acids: CASSYGQLNYGYTF. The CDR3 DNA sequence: TGTGCCAGCAGTTACGGGCAGCTTAACTATGGCTACACCTTC.

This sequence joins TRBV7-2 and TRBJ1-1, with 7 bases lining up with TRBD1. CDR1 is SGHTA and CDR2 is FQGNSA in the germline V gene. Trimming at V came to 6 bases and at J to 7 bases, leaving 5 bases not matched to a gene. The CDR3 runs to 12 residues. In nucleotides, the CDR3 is TGTGCCAGCAGTTTCACAGGGGATGAAGCTTTCTTT. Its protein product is CASSFTGDEAFF. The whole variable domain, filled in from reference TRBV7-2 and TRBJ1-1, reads GAGVSQSPSNKVTEKGKDVELRCDPISGHTALYWYRQSLGQGLEFLIYFQGNSAPDKSGLPSDRFSAERTGGSVSTLTIQRTQQEDSAVYLCASSFTGDEAFFGQGTRLTVV.